This passage covers 15 T cell receptor beta chains from one sample sequenced in a study of control samples from healthy donors and cancer patients. Generated by immunoSEQ multiplex PCR, the TCRdb table keeps only in-frame clones and is missing some. Of some 96,000 clones in the sample, over 85% were seen once. Sequencing used blood. The receptors originated from a man aged 18-30 years in good health.

The V gene is TRBV20-1, the J gene TRBJ1-1; TRBD1 is a possible D gene (5 bases). Trimming took off 6 bases at V and 5 bases at J, with 13 bases between the two ends. The CDR3 is 12 residues long. Per the germline V gene, CDR1 is DFQATT and CDR2 is SNEGSKA (reference sequence). The CDR3 reads CSASRGITEAFF. The CDR3 DNA reads TGCAGTGCCAGTAGGGGAATTACTGAAGCTTTCTTT.

CDR3 DNA: TGTGCCAGCACTGAGAGCTTTACGGCTAATGAAAAACTGTTTTTT. It yields the protein CASTESFTANEKLFF. The genes are TRBV27 and TRBJ1-4; no reliable D call. Trimming left V 7 bases short and J 3 bases short, with 15 bases between. The germline V gene encodes CDR1 MNHEY and CDR2 SMNVEV (reference sequence). The CDR3 totals 15 residues.

The rearrangement joins TRBV3-1 (or the pseudogene TRBV3-2) to TRBJ1-2; the D gene is possibly TRBD1 (6 bases). The CDR3 has 21 amino acids. Germline CDR1 is LGHDT and CDR2 is YNNKEL (reference sequence). V dropped 4 bases and J dropped 4 bases, with 34 bases sitting between them. CDR3 in DNA: TGTGCCAGCAGCCCTTCAATCCCTAGGGGGGGCGTATCATCGCGGATCTATGGCTACACCTTC. Its translation: CASSPSIPRGGVSSRIYGYTF.

The V gene is TRBV19, the J gene TRBJ1-5; 7 bases align to TRBD1. The CDR3 is made up of 15 amino acids. CDR1 is LNHDA, CDR2 SQIVND, per germline (reference sequence). V shed 5 bases and J 1 base; nucleotides not matched to a gene: 5. For the CDR3, the DNA is TGTGCCAGTAGTTGGACAGGAGAGAGCAATCAGCCCCAGCATTTT. As protein: CASSWTGESNQPQHF.

This sequence joins TRBV7-9 and TRBJ1-2, with D perhaps matching TRBD1 (6 bases). Germline-derived CDR1 and CDR2 are SEHNR and FQNEAQ (reference sequence). The CDR3 covers 15 residues. The V and J ends lost 1 base and 5 bases respectively, with 14 bases between them. The CDR3, as DNA: TGTGCCAGCAGCTTAGAGGGGACACTCTCGTATGGCTACACCTTC. The encoded protein is CASSLEGTLSYGYTF.

The V gene is TRBV7-9, the J gene TRBJ1-4; 7 bases match TRBD1. V shed 4 bases and J 4 bases; nucleotides not matched to a gene: 6. The CDR3 has 15 residues. The germline CDR1 and CDR2 sequences are SEHNR and FQNEAQ (reference sequence). CDR3 amino acids: CASSSGDRINEKLFF. In nucleotides, the CDR3 is TGTGCCAGCAGCTCCGGGGACAGAATTAATGAAAAACTGTTTTTT.

The chain couples TRBV19 to TRBJ1-5; D possibly corresponds to TRBD1 (6 bases). The CDR3 sequence is 14 residues long. Germline V gives CDR1 LNHDA, CDR2 SQIVND (reference sequence). Trimming cost V 5 bases and J 9 bases, with 17 bases left between them. This CDR3 reads CASSPGPQGRPQHF. The CDR3 nucleotides read TGTGCCAGTAGTCCTGGGCCCCAGGGGAGGCCCCAGCATTTT.

V gene TRBV3-1 (or the pseudogene TRBV3-2) combines with J gene TRBJ2-7; the D gene is possibly TRBD1 (5 bases). This CDR3 is built from 13 residues. Deletions cut 1 base from V and 5 bases from J, with 9 bases between. CDR1 is LGHDT and CDR2 is YNNKEL in the germline V gene (reference sequence). CDR3 nucleotide sequence: TGTGCCAGCAGCCAAGTTCTAGGGGACGAGCAGTACTTC. It codes for CASSQVLGDEQYF.

This chain connects TRBV29-1 to TRBJ2-7; tentatively, D is TRBD2 (5 bases). Germline loops: CDR1 SQVTM, CDR2 ANQGSEA. The CDR3 contains 15 residues. V lost 1 base and J lost 2, with 15 bases in between. CDR3 amino acids: CSVEVGLIDPYEQYF. CDR3 DNA sequence: TGCAGCGTTGAAGTTGGACTGATAGACCCCTACGAGCAGTACTTC.

This rearrangement joins TRBV10-2 to TRBJ2-2; TRBD2 aligns across 11 bases. With V trimmed by 7 bases and J by 6 bases, 7 bases remained unmatched. The length of the CDR3 is 15 residues. CDR1 and CDR2 (germline): WSHSY, SAAADI. The DNA of the CDR3 is TGCGCCAGCACTGCCACTAGCGGGAGCGCCGGGGAGCTGTTTTTT. This encodes CASTATSGSAGELFF.

The chain joins TRBV11-3 to TRBJ1-1; D is uncertain. The CDR3 loop spans 13 amino acids. CDR1 SGHNT and CDR2 YENEEA come from the germline V gene. Deletions cut 3 bases from V and 0 bases from J, with 5 bases between. The CDR3 protein is CASSLEVNTEAFF. CDR3 in DNA: TGTGCCAGCAGCTTGGAAGTGAACACTGAAGCTTTCTTT.

The J gene is TRBJ1-2, the V gene TRBV7-2; a weak D match, TRBD1 (5 bases). The V gene's germline CDR1 is SGHTA and CDR2 FQGNSA. CDR3 size: 18 residues. Trimming stripped 6 bases from V and 2 bases from J, with 25 bases between. In nucleotides, the CDR3 is TGTGCCAGCAGTTCATTGCCGACAGAAGCTATGAGAAACTATGGCTACACCTTC. As protein: CASSSLPTEAMRNYGYTF.

V is TRBV7-8 and J is TRBJ2-7; 8 bases agree with TRBD1. V gave up 2 bases and J gave up 2 bases; unmatched junction bases: 5. This CDR3 region has 15 residues. Germline assignment: CDR1 SGHVS and CDR2 FQNEAQ. CDR3 DNA: TGTGCCAGCAGCTTACTTCAGGGGGCACCCTACGAGCAGTACTTC. Translating it yields CASSLLQGAPYEQYF.

The chain couples TRBV19 to TRBJ1-5; 7 bases agree with TRBD1. V shed 1 base, J shed 3 bases, and the junction held 3 bases outside the gene matches. Germline values: CDR1 LNHDA, CDR2 SQIVND (reference sequence). The CDR3 runs 15 residues. The CDR3 region has the DNA TGTGCCAGTAGTATAGTCAGGGGGTCCAATCAGCCCCAGCATTTT. The encoded protein is CASSIVRGSNQPQHF. Looking up the rest from reference TRBV19 and TRBJ1-5 gives the full variable domain: DGGITQSPKYLFRKEGQNVTLSCEQNLNHDAMYWYRQDPGQGLRLIYYSQIVNDFQKGDIAEGYSVSREKKESFPLTVTSAQKNPTAFYLCASSIVRGSNQPQHFGDGTRLSIL.

This sequence joins TRBV12-3 or TRBV12-4 and TRBJ1-1; 7 nucleotides match TRBD1. After removal of 6 bases from V and 11 bases from J, the junction contained 9 bases not matched to a gene. There are 12 residues in the CDR3. The CDR3 DNA reads TGTGCCAGCAGCCCCAGACAGGGCGTGGCTTTCTTT. It specifies CASSPRQGVAFF.